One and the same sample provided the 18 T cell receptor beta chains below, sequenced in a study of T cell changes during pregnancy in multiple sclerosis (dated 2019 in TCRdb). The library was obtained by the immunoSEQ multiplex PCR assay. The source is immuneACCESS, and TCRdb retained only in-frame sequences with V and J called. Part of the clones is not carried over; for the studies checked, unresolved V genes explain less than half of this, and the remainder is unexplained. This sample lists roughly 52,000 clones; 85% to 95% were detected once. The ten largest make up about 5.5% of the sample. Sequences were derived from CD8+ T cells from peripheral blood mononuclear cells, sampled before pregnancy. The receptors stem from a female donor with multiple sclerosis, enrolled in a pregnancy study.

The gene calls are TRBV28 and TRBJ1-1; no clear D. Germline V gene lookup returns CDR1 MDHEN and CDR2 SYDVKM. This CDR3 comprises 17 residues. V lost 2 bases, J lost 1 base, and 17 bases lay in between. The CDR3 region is CASSLQSVGLRNTEAFF. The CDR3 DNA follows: TGTGCCAGCAGTTTACAATCGGTCGGACTCAGGAACACTGAAGCTTTCTTT.

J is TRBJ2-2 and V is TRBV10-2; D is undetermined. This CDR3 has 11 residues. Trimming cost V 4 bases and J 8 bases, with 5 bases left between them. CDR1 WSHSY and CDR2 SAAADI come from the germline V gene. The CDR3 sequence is CASSGAGELFF. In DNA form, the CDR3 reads TGCGCCAGCAGTGGTGCGGGGGAGCTGTTTTTT.

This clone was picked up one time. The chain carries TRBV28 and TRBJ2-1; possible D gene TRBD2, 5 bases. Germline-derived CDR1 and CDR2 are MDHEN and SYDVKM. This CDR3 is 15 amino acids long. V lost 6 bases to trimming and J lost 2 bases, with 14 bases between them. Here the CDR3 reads CASRPGERTYNEQFF. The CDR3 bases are TGTGCCAGCAGGCCCGGGGAGCGGACCTACAATGAGCAGTTCTTC. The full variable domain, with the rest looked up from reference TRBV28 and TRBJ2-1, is DVKVTQSSRYLVKRTGEKVFLECVQDMDHENMFWYRQDPGLGLRLIYFSYDVKMKEKGDIPEGYSVSREKKERFSLILESASTNQTSMYLCASRPGERTYNEQFFGPGTRLTVL.

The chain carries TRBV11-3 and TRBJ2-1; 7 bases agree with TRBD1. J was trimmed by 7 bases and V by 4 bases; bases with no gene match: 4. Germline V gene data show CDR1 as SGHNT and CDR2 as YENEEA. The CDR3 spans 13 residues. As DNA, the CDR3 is TGTGCCAGCAGCTCGGAGACAGGGAATGAGCAGTTCTTC. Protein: CASSSETGNEQFF. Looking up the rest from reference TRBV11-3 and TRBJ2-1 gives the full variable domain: EAGVVQSPRYKIIEKKQPVAFWCNPISGHNTLYWYLQNLGQGPELLIRYENEEAVDDSQLPKDRFSAERLKGVDSTLKIQPAELGDSAVYLCASSSETGNEQFFGPGTRLTVL.

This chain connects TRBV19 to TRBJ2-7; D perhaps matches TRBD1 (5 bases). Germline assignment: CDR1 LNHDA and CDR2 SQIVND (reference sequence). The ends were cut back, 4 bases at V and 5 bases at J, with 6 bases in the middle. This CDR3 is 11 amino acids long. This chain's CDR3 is CASSTGNEQYF. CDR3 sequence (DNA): TGTGCCAGTAGTACAGGGAACGAGCAGTACTTC.

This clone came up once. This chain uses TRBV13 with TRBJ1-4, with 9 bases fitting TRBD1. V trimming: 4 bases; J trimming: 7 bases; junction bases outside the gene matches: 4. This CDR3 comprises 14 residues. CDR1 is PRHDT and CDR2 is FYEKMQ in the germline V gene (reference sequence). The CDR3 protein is CASSSRDRVEKLFF. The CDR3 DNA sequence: TGTGCCAGCAGCTCCCGGGACAGGGTTGAAAAACTGTTTTTT.

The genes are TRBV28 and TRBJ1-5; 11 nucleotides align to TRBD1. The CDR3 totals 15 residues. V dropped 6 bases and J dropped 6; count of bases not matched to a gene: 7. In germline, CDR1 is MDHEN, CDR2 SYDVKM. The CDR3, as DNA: TGTGCCAGCAGCCCGGACAGGGGGCGAGGTCAGCCCCAGCATTTT. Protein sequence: CASSPDRGRGQPQHF.

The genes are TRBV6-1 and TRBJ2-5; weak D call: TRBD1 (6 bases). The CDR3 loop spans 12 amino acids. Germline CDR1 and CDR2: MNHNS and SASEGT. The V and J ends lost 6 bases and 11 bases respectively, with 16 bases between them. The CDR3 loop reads CASRRGIAEQYF. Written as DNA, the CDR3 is TGTGCCAGCAGGAGGGGGATCGCGGAGCAGTACTTC.

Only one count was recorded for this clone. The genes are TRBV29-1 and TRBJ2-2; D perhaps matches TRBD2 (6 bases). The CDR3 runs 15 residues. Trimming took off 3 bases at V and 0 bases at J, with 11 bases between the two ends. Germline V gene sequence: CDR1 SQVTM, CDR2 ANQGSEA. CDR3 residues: CSVDRGRTNTGELFF. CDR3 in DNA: TGCAGCGTTGATCGAGGGAGGACGAACACCGGGGAGCTGTTTTTT.

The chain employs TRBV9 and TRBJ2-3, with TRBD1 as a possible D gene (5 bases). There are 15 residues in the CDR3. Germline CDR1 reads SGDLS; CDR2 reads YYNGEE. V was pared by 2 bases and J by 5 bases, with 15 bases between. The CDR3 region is CASSVSGRAEDTQYF. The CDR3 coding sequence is TGTGCCAGCAGCGTCTCCGGCAGGGCGGAAGATACGCAGTATTTT.

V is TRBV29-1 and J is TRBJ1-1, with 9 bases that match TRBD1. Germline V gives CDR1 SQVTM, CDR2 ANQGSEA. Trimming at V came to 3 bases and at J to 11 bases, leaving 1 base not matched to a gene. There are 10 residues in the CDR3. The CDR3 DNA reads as TGCAGCGTTGATGGGACAGGGGCTTTCTTT. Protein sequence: CSVDGTGAFF.

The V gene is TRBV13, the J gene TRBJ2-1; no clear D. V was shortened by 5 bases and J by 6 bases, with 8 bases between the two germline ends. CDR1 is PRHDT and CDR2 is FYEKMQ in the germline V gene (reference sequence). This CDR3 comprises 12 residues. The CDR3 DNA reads TGTGCCAGCAGCCCCCAATTCAATGAGCAGTTCTTC. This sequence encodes CASSPQFNEQFF.

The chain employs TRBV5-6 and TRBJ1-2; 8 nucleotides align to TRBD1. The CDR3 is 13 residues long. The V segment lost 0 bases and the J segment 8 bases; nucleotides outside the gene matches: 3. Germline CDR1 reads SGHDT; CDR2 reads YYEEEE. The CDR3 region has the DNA TGTGCCAGCAGCTTGGGCAGGGGGCGAGGCTACACCTTC. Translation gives CASSLGRGRGYTF.

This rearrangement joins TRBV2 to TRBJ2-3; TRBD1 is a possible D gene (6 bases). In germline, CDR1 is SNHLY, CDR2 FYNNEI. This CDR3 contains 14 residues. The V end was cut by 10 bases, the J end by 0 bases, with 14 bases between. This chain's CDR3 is CATEGTGSTDTQYF. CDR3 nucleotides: TGTGCCACCGAGGGAACAGGGAGCACAGATACGCAGTATTTT.

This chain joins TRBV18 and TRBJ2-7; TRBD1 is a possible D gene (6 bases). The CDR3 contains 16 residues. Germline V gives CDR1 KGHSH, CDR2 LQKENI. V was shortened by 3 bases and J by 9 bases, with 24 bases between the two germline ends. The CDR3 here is CASSPGRQARDNRQYF. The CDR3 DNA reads TGTGCCAGCTCACCGGGCCGACAGGCCCGCGATAACCGGCAGTACTTC.

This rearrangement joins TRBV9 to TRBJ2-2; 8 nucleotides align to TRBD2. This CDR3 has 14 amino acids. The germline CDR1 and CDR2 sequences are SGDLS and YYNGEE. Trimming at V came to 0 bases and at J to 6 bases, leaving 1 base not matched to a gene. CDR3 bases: TGTGCCAGCAGCGTAGCCGGGAGGGCCGGGGAGCTGTTTTTT. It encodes CASSVAGRAGELFF.

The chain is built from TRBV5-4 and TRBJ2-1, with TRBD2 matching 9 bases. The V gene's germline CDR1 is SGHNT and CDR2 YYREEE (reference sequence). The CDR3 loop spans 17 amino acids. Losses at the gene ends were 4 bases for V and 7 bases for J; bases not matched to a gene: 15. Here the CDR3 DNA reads TGTGCCAGCAGCCCCTTCGGCGGGGGGGGACCGGGGAATGAGCAGTTCTTC. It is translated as CASSPFGGGGPGNEQFF.

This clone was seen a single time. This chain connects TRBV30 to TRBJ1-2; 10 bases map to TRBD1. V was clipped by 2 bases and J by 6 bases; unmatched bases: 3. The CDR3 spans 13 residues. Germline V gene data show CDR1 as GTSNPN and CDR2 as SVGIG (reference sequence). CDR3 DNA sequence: TGTGCCTGGAGTTTCGGGACAGGGGATGGCTACACCTTC. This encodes CAWSFGTGDGYTF.